Each of the 25 T cell receptor beta chains below was sequenced from the same sample in a study of tumor and adjacent non-tumor tissue in lung cancer. TCRbeta libraries were built with three rounds of nested PCR, modified from ARM-PCR. TCRdb fed the multiplex PCR reads into MiXCR, producing one record per CDR3 protein. The sample contains under 95,000 distinct CDR3 sequences, roughly 80% of which appear only once. This sample's RNA came from whole unsorted tissue. Distant lung tissue was collected more than 3 cm away from the tumor edge. The sequenced sample consisted of distant non-tumor lung tissue. The receptors shown here come from a man in his 60s with non-small cell lung cancer.

The chain combines TRBV5-1 with TRBJ2-7; perhaps TRBD2 as D (5 bases). Germline lookup yields CDR1 SGHRS and CDR2 YFSETQ. This CDR3 is 16 amino acids long. Trimming stripped 0 bases from V and 5 bases from J, with 18 bases between. CDR3 in DNA: TGCGCCAGCAGCTTGGCCTCCGGCTATGACTACGACGAGCAGTACTTC. Encoded protein: CASSLASGYDYDEQYF.

This clonotype showed up just once. The CDR3 does not close with the conserved phenylalanine or tryptophan, likely indicating a read error. Because the CDR3's place on the DNA is in doubt, the DNA is left out and the CDR3 is given as listed by TCRdb. V usage is TRBV10-1 and J usage is TRBJ2-7; the D call TRBD1 from the table was never checked on the DNA. The CDR3 length is 13 residues, termini included. Per the germline V gene, CDR1 is WNHNN and CDR2 is SYGVQD (reference sequence). CDR3: CASREQGAYEQYS.

Turning to this clonotype: The junction departs from germline at one end; a sequencing error may be responsible. This chain joins TRBV11-2 and TRBJ2-7; 9 bases are a match to TRBD1. The CDR3 length is 14 residues. Per the germline V gene, CDR1 is SGHAT and CDR2 is FQNNGV. CDR3 amino acids: CVSSFGTGPYEQYF. The DNA of the CDR3 is TGTGTCAGCAGCTTCGGGACAGGGCCCTACGAACAGTACTTC.

Note on this clonotype: Mismatch with germline at one junction end may stem from a read error. The chain joins TRBV11-2 to TRBJ2-1; D is possibly TRBD1 (6 bases). Per the germline V gene, CDR1 is SGHAT and CDR2 is FQNNGV. The CDR3 totals 15 residues. In DNA, the CDR3 is TGTGCCAGCAGCTTCACAGGGAGCTCCCACAATAAGCAGATCTTC. It translates to CASSFTGSSHNKQIF. Filled out from reference TRBV11-2 and TRBJ2-1, the complete variable domain reads EAGVAQSPRYKIIEKRQSVAFWCNPISGHATLYWYQQILGQGPKLLIQFQNNGVVDDSQLPKDRFSAERLKGVDSTLKIQPAKLEDSAVYLCASSFTGSSHNKQIFGPGTRLTVL.

Of note for this clonotype: Compared with germline, one end of the junction differs, possibly owing to a read error. CDR3 region: CASSPDKGDTEALF. The CDR3 DNA is TGTGCCAGCAGCCCCGACAAGGGAGATACTGAAGCTCTCTTT. The rearrangement uses TRBV11-3 and TRBJ1-1; D not certain. CDR3 size: 14 residues. Germline CDR1 and CDR2: SGHNT and YENEEA.

The table lists this clonotype with a few counts. This rearrangement joins TRBV20-1 to TRBJ1-2, with D uncertain. The ends were cut back, 7 bases at V and 7 bases at J, with 19 bases in the middle. This CDR3 contains 13 residues. Germline V gives CDR1 DFQATT, CDR2 SNEGSKA (reference sequence). DNA of the CDR3: TGCAGTGTCAAAAGAGGGAGAAAGGGTGGCTACACCTTC. Protein product: CSVKRGRKGGYTF.

This clonotype was picked up many times. The rearrangement uses TRBV20-1 and TRBJ2-3, with 9 bases fitting TRBD2. The CDR3 contains 15 residues. Germline V lookup: CDR1 DFQATT, CDR2 SNEGSKA (reference sequence). The V gene end was trimmed by 1 base and the J gene end by 4 bases; junction bases not matched to a gene: 6. This chain's CDR3 is CSARVSGGWADTQYF. DNA of the CDR3: TGCAGTGCTAGAGTCAGCGGGGGGTGGGCAGATACGCAGTATTTT.

This clonotype appeared a few times. The junction does not match germline at one end; this may be a read error. This chain uses TRBV12-3 or TRBV12-4 with TRBJ2-5; weak D call: TRBD2 (5 bases). The CDR3 sequence is 13 residues long. Written as DNA, the CDR3 is TGTGCCAGCACTTTGAGTCCAGCGGAGACCCAATACTTC. Amino acid sequence: CASTLSPAETQYF.

As to this clonotype: One end of the junction is discordant with germline, which a read error may explain. The CDR3 DNA reads as TGTGCCAGCGGCCAGAGGGGACAGGGCTACTCTGGGGCCAACCTCCTGACTTTC. Translation: CASGQRGQGYSGANLLTF. The chain employs TRBV11-1 and TRBJ2-6; 9 bases fit TRBD1. The CDR3 runs 18 residues. The V gene's germline CDR1 is SGHAT and CDR2 FQDESV (reference sequence).

In regard to this clonotype: A clone one base away is much larger, so this may be a read error. The chain is built from TRBV7-9 and TRBJ2-4, with D perhaps given as TRBD1 or TRBD2 (5 bases each). Trimming took off 5 bases at V and 9 bases at J, with 17 bases between the two ends. From germline, CDR1 is SEHNR and CDR2 FQNEAQ (reference sequence). The CDR3 totals 14 residues. The CDR3 DNA is TGTGCCAGCAGCCCTCTACTAGATAGGGGCATTCAGTACTTC. Translation gives CASSPLLDRGIQYF.

This clonotype came up a few times. The conserved closing phenylalanine or tryptophan is absent in this CDR3, likely reflecting a read error. The DNA is omitted, as the CDR3 cannot be located on it reliably, and the CDR3 follows TCRdb's listing. The chain links TRBV12-3 or TRBV12-4 to TRBJ2-2. The CDR3 is made up of 11 amino acids, end residues included. The CDR3 spells CASLAAGELFS.

This clonotype was seen many times. This chain links TRBV6-5 with TRBJ1-4; D is undetermined. Germline CDR1 MNHEY, CDR2 SVGAGI. V was shortened by 0 bases and J by 8 bases, with 13 bases between the two germline ends. The CDR3 runs to 15 residues. The CDR3, as DNA: TGTGCCAGCAGTTACTCGAGGGCGGAGGTAGAAAAACTGTTTTTT. Translating gives CASSYSRAEVEKLFF.

A note on this clonotype: The germline gene is not matched at one end of the junction; a read error may be the cause. The chain recombines TRBV11-2 with TRBJ1-1; no firm D call. The CDR3 is 14 amino acids. Germline assignment: CDR1 SGHAT and CDR2 FQNNGV. The CDR3 loop reads CANSLFGKGTEAFF. CDR3 bases: TGTGCCAACAGCTTATTCGGGAAGGGCACAGAAGCTTTCTTT.

A remark on this clonotype: At one end, the junction sequence differs from germline, possibly due to a read error. V is TRBV4-2 and J is TRBJ1-2; TRBD1 might be the D (5 bases). The CDR3 length is 16 residues. Germline CDR1 LGHNA, CDR2 YNFKEQ. CDR3 in amino acids: CDSSPPARTEGHGYTF. The DNA of the CDR3 is TGTGACAGCAGCCCCCCTGCGCGGACGGAGGGGCATGGCTACACCTTC.

For this clonotype: With a much larger clone just one base away, this may be a read error. Written as DNA, the CDR3 is TGTGCCAGAAGCCTTCAGGTTAGGCAGCCCCAGCATTTT. As protein: CARSLQVRQPQHF. This chain uses TRBV6-1 with TRBJ1-5; D uncertain. The CDR3 sequence is 13 residues long. CDR1 is MNHNS and CDR2 is SASEGT in the germline V gene. The germline V and J ends were trimmed by 9 bases and 7 bases, with 16 bases remaining between them.

The chain links TRBV12-3 or TRBV12-4 to TRBJ2-2; 7 bases line up with TRBD1. The CDR3 totals 15 residues. V trimming: 1 base; J trimming: 7 bases; junction bases outside the gene matches: 6. CDR3 loop: CASSLGQGDNGELFF. In DNA, the CDR3 is TGTGCCAGCAGTTTAGGGCAGGGGGACAACGGGGAGCTGTTTTTT.

Comments on this clonotype: Germline and junction disagree at one end, which may indicate a read error. CDR3 nucleotides: TGTGCTAGCAGTTACTCGTATAGGCCGAGCTCCTACAATGGGCAGTTCTTC. Amino acids: CASSYSYRPSSYNGQFF. The chain is built from TRBV6-5 and TRBJ2-1; D gene unclear. Germline CDR1 MNHEY, CDR2 SVGAGI. CDR3 length: 17 amino acids.

There are a few counts of this clonotype. Since a much larger clone is just one base distant, this may be a read error. The rearrangement uses TRBV6-4 and TRBJ2-1; D may be TRBD1 (6 bases). Germline CDR1 MRHNA, CDR2 SNTAGT. This CDR3 has 15 residues. The DNA of the CDR3 is TGTGCCAGCAGCCCGGGACACAGCTCCTACAATGAGCGGTTCTTC. It encodes CASSPGHSSYNERFF.

Details on this clonotype: With a much larger clone just one base away, this may be a read error. This chain joins TRBV6-1 and TRBJ1-5; perhaps TRBD1 as D (6 bases). The CDR3 spans 15 residues. Germline CDR1 MNHNS, CDR2 SASEGT. V lost 7 bases to trimming and J lost 3 bases, with 16 bases between them. The CDR3 here is CASNHGTPNNQPQHF. In nucleotides, the CDR3 is TGTGCCAGCAACCATGGGACACCGAACAATCAGCCCCAGCATTTT.

In the case of this clonotype: This sequence may be a read error, since a much larger clone differs from it by one base. J is TRBJ2-1 and V is TRBV2; D is perhaps TRBD2 (6 bases). The length of the CDR3 is 15 residues. Germline CDR1 reads SNHLY; CDR2 reads FYNNEI. Written as DNA, the CDR3 is TGTGCCAGCAATGAACCGGACTATACCTACAATGAGCAGTTCTTC. This codes for CASNEPDYTYNEQFF.

With regard to this clonotype: With a much larger clone just one base away, this may be a read error. CDR3: CASNLSVHGTYEQYF. In DNA form, the CDR3 reads TGTGCCAGCAACTTGTCAGTTCACGGAACCTACGAGCAGTACTTC. The chain recombines TRBV5-5 with TRBJ2-7; D unclear. This CDR3 comprises 15 residues. In germline, CDR1 is SGHKS, CDR2 YYEKEE (reference sequence). Variable domain in full (rest from reference TRBV5-5 and TRBJ2-7): DAGVTQSPTHLIKTRGQQVTLRCSPISGHKSVSWYQQVLGQGPQFIFQYYEKEERGRGNFPDRFSARQFPNYSSELNVNALLLGDSALYLCASNLSVHGTYEQYFGPGTRLTVT.

This rearrangement joins TRBV28 to TRBJ1-2, with 8 bases aligning to TRBD1. The CDR3 is made up of 20 amino acids. The V segment lost 4 bases and the J segment 2 bases; nucleotides outside the gene matches: 21. CDR1 is MDHEN, CDR2 SYDVKM, per germline. CDR3 amino acids: CASSSPGAGGSVWENYGYTF. CDR3 nucleotides: TGTGCCAGCAGTTCCCCGGGAGCAGGGGGCTCTGTCTGGGAAAACTATGGCTACACCTTC.

V is TRBV11-3 and J is TRBJ2-2; TRBD2 agrees at 7 bases. The CDR3 spans 18 residues. Trimming took 4 bases from V and 10 from J; bases not matched to a gene: 21. Germline-derived CDR1 and CDR2 are SGHNT and YENEEA. The CDR3 protein is CASSSRVAGVYRAVELFF. As DNA, the CDR3 is TGTGCCAGCAGCTCCCGGGTGGCGGGAGTATACAGAGCCGTGGAGCTGTTTTTT.

A remark on this clonotype: This is likely a read error, given that the CDR3 carries no conserved phenylalanine or tryptophan at its end. The chain links TRBV20-1 to TRBJ2-7, with D possibly TRBD1 on 6 matching bases. Between the trimmed V and J ends, which lost 7 bases and 7 bases, there was a span of 14 bases. The CDR3 has 11 residues. Germline assignment: CDR1 DFQATT and CDR2 SNEGSKA (reference sequence). The CDR3 protein is CSGGGQGEQYL. As DNA, the CDR3 is TGCAGTGGTGGGGGCCAGGGGGAGCAGTACTTA.

A word on this clonotype: A much larger clone sits a single nucleotide away, making a read error possible. The chain couples TRBV5-6 to TRBJ2-5; a possible D gene is TRBD2 (6 bases). This CDR3 spans 16 amino acids. Per germline, CDR1 SGHDT and CDR2 YYEEEE. The V gene lost 1 base and the J gene lost 9 bases, with 22 bases spanning the gap. This CDR3 is CASSLSGSTHTGAQYF. The CDR3 DNA follows: TGTGCCAGCAGCTTGTCTGGGTCTACACATACGGGGGCCCAGTACTTC.